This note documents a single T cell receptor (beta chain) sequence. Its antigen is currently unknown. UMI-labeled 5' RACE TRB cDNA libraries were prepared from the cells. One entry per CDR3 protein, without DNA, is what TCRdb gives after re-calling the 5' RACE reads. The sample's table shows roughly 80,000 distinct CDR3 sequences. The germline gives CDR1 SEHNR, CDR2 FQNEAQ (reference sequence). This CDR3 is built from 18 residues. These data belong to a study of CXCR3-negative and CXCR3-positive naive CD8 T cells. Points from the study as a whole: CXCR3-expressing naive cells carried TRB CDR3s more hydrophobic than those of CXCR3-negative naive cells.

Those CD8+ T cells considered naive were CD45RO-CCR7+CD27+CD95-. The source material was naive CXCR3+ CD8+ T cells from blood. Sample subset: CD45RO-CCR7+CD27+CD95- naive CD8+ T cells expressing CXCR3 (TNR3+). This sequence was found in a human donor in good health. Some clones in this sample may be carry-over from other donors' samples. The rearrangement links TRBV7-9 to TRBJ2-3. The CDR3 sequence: CASSHPSSTGQIGYTQYF.